The rows below give T cell receptor beta chains drawn from one sample of a study of blood T cell repertoires in COVID-19. Repertoires were generated with immunoSEQ multiplex PCR, while TCRdb's copy carries only in-frame clones and drops some. The sample shows over 350,000 clones, roughly 89% of them seen only once. Source material: peripheral blood. These receptors came from a woman in her twenties or thirties with active or convalescent COVID-19. The CDR3 runs from the conserved cysteine through the conserved F or W. A D gene is named only where the DNA matches it firmly.

TRBV6-1 | TRBD1 | CASSEPGTGAQYF
TRBV6-6 | NA | CASRMEAGAGELFF
TRBV6-4 | TRBD1 | CASSDVGTGLAFF
TRBV27 | TRBD1 | CASSLTGGPYSNQPQHF
TRBV19 | TRBD1 | CASSTLGQTSYQPQHF
TRBV5-1 | TRBD2 | CASSLTSGEYNEQFF
TRBV14 | TRBD2 | CASSETSGRSSYNEQFF
TRBV18 | TRBD1 | CASSPDGTGDSFWRAFF
TRBV27 | NA | CASSAEQVNTEAFF
TRBV19 | TRBD1 | CASSGTGLHYGYTF
TRBV27 | TRBD1 | CASSLGQGGVDEQFF
TRBV4-1 | NA | CASSSQGGGDTDTQYF
TRBV6-7 | NA | CASRLRTYNFRDEQFF
TRBV19 | NA | CASSRRLASPYEQYF
TRBV29-1 | TRBD1 | CSVEGQGGSTEAFF
TRBV21-1 | NA | CASSKGWTATHTEAFF
TRBV5-4 | TRBD2 | CASSLDLAGLTDTQYF
TRBV6-5 | NA | CASRSTSTDTQYF
TRBV7-6 | NA | CASSPVLGRRETQYF
TRBV5-5 | NA | CASSLEVGVGGEKLFF
TRBV19 | NA | CASTGGFRDEQYF
TRBV27 | TRBD1 | CASSLNRGLNYEQYF
TRBV7-9 | TRBD2 | CASSFGLAGGETQYF
TRBV11-2 | NA | CASSPGTNTEAFF
TRBV28 | TRBD1 | CASSLSGRGNEKLFF
TRBV29-1 | NA | CSVSPRLVTDTQYF
TRBV30 | TRBD1 | CAWDRGLSNEQFF
TRBV2 | NA | CASSERGIYEQYF
TRBV7-2 | NA | CASSLGGGLGKEAFF
TRBV20-1 | NA | CSAGSGYGYTF
TRBV7-8 | NA | CASSSRDNRQETQYF
TRBV15 | TRBD1 | CATSRGDRDQETQYF
TRBV9 | NA | CASSVHGDTEAFF
TRBV5-4 | NA | CASSGTTMNEQFF
TRBV28 | NA | CASSFGVNQPQHF
TRBV5-6 | TRBD1 | CASSEDRDRGQNGYTF
TRBV20-1 | NA | CSASLRETATAQYF
TRBV5-5 | TRBD1 | CASSWGQDSYEQYF
TRBV5-6 | NA | CASSPGGGNGNYGYTF
TRBV27 | TRBD2 | CASSSSGTYYNEQFF
TRBV5-1 | TRBD1 | CASSLIQGDTEAFF
TRBV28 | TRBD2 | CASSRHSGSVLNEQFF
TRBV6-4 | TRBD2 | CASSEGAGGHTGELFF
TRBV19 | NA | CASSSGGFYEQYF
TRBV10-1 | NA | CASSADNNQPQHF
TRBV2 | TRBD2 | CASSEAGLADTQYF
TRBV11-2 | TRBD1 | CASRVIQGARTEAFF
TRBV7-9 | TRBD1 | CASRPRDSSSAGNQYF
TRBV3-1/TRBV3-2 | NA | CASSHRGSGNTIYF
TRBV29-1 | NA | CSVVAITEAFF
TRBV18 | NA | CASSRQYWDEQFF
TRBV7-2 | NA | CASSLGLLEEQFF
TRBV7-2 | TRBD2 | CASSSRLAGNEQFF
TRBV19 | NA | CASSIQQSSGNTIYF